What follows are 11 T cell receptor beta chains derived from one specimen sequenced in a study of cytomegalovirus exposure and HLA in healthy donors. Some clones are missing from TCRdb's copy, which holds only in-frame ones; the method was immunoSEQ multiplex PCR. The sample holds 40,000 to 60,000 clones, 85% to 95% seen once. The sequenced sample consisted of PBMCs. These receptors were collected from a woman younger than 35 in good health and CMV-seropositive.

The V and J genes are TRBV7-2 and TRBJ2-7; D is possibly TRBD1 (6 bases). Between the trimmed V and J ends, which lost 6 bases and 4 bases, there was a span of 16 bases. Germline assignment: CDR1 SGHTA and CDR2 FQGNSA. The CDR3 is 14 amino acids. As DNA, the CDR3 is TGTGCCAGCAGTTCCAACAGGGTCTCTTACGAGCAGTACTTC. Its protein product is CASSSNRVSYEQYF. Using reference TRBV7-2 and TRBJ2-7 for the parts outside the CDR3, the full variable domain is GAGVSQSPSNKVTEKGKDVELRCDPISGHTALYWYRQSLGQGLEFLIYFQGNSAPDKSGLPSDRFSAERTGGSVSTLTIQRTQQEDSAVYLCASSSNRVSYEQYFGPGTRLTVT.

J is TRBJ2-7 and V is TRBV5-4; 10 nucleotides line up with TRBD1. Germline loops: CDR1 SGHNT, CDR2 YYREEE (reference sequence). The ends lost 2 bases at V and 2 bases at J; junction bases unmatched: 1. This CDR3 has 14 amino acids. The CDR3 DNA is TGTGCCAGCAGCTTCGACAGGGGGCCCTACGAGCAGTACTTC. Amino acid sequence: CASSFDRGPYEQYF.

This chain's CDR3 is CASSWGLAGGSSYNEQFF. The CDR3, as DNA: TGTGCCAGCAGCTGGGGACTAGCGGGAGGAAGCTCCTACAATGAGCAGTTCTTC. The chain carries TRBV5-6 and TRBJ2-1; 15 positions agree with TRBD2. The CDR3 is made up of 18 amino acids. V shed 3 bases, J shed 0 bases, and the junction held 4 bases outside the gene matches. The germline gives CDR1 SGHDT, CDR2 YYEEEE.

This chain joins TRBV9 and TRBJ2-3; 8 bases line up with TRBD1. This CDR3 is built from 16 residues. Germline assignment: CDR1 SGDLS and CDR2 YYNGEE. Trimming removed 0 bases from V and 1 base from J; junction bases left unmatched: 4. DNA for the CDR3: TGTGCCAGCAGCGTAGGTCAGGGACAGGGCACAGATACGCAGTATTTT. The encoded protein is CASSVGQGQGTDTQYF.

The chain employs TRBV7-9 and TRBJ2-7; D is possibly TRBD2 (5 bases). The CDR3 is made up of 16 amino acids. Germline loops: CDR1 SEHNR, CDR2 FQNEAQ (reference sequence). V lost 5 bases, J lost 6 bases, and 23 bases lay in between. For the CDR3, the DNA is TGTGCCAGCAGCGATACCCGGACGATTCTAGGGAGCGAGCAGTACTTC. It encodes CASSDTRTILGSEQYF.

A single count supports this clone. The chain employs TRBV11-2 and TRBJ2-4, with D possibly matching TRBD1 (5 bases). This CDR3 comprises 15 residues. Trimming took off 1 base at V and 1 base at J, with 8 bases between the two ends. The germline gives CDR1 SGHAT, CDR2 FQNNGV. The CDR3 region has the DNA TGTGCCAGCAGCTTAGCTGCAGGGGCCAAAAACATTCAGTACTTC. Protein product: CASSLAAGAKNIQYF.

Details on this clone: A read error may produce the germline difference seen at one junction end. The chain has TRBV29-1 and TRBJ1-1; a possible D gene is TRBD1 (5 bases). From germline, CDR1 is SQVTM and CDR2 ANQGSEA. The CDR3 spans 13 residues. The CDR3 sequence: CSYSRATNTEASF. CDR3 in DNA: TGCAGCTATAGCAGGGCAACGAACACTGAAGCTTCCTTT.

The rearrangement joins TRBV6-6 to TRBJ2-1, with D perhaps matching TRBD1 (5 bases). The V gene's germline CDR1 is MNHNY and CDR2 SVGAGI (reference sequence). V lost 0 bases and J lost 5, with 11 bases in between. The CDR3 has 15 amino acids. CDR3 residues: CASSYSKQGNNEQFF. CDR3 nucleotide sequence: TGTGCCAGCAGTTACTCGAAGCAGGGCAACAATGAGCAGTTCTTC.

The rearrangement links TRBV18 to TRBJ1-2, with 9 nucleotides matching TRBD1. The CDR3 covers 16 residues. The V gene's germline CDR1 is KGHSH and CDR2 LQKENI. The V and J ends lost 3 bases and 1 base, in that order; junction bases with no gene match: 6. CDR3 in amino acids: CASSPSGQGVNYGYTF. Written as DNA, the CDR3 is TGTGCCAGCTCACCCTCGGGACAGGGTGTTAACTATGGCTACACCTTC.

The V gene is TRBV19, the J gene TRBJ2-1; 9 positions match TRBD2. Germline V gene sequence: CDR1 LNHDA, CDR2 SQIVND (reference sequence). The junction had 9 bases not matched to a gene; V was cut back by 5 bases and J by 7 bases. CDR3 length equals 15 residues. CDR3 in DNA: TGTGCCAGTAGTCGGGCGGGAGGGCCTGGTAATGAGCAGTTCTTC. It yields the protein CASSRAGGPGNEQFF. The whole variable domain, filled in from reference TRBV19 and TRBJ2-1, reads DGGITQSPKYLFRKEGQNVTLSCEQNLNHDAMYWYRQDPGQGLRLIYYSQIVNDFQKGDIAEGYSVSREKKESFPLTVTSAQKNPTAFYLCASSRAGGPGNEQFFGPGTRLTVL.

The chain joins TRBV5-8 to TRBJ1-1, with TRBD1 matching 7 bases. The V and J ends lost 4 bases and 1 base, in that order; junction bases with no gene match: 1. Per the germline V gene, CDR1 is SGHTS and CDR2 is YDEGEE. The CDR3 totals 13 residues. The CDR3 is CASSRTGNTEAFF. The CDR3 DNA follows: TGTGCCAGCAGCCGGACAGGGAACACTGAAGCTTTCTTT.